This T cell receptor (beta chain) was found in a study of shared clonotypes between healthy human individuals. Data came from immunoSEQ multiplex PCR; TCRdb stores just in-frame clones and leaves some out. This table has approximately 2.5 million clones, roughly 93% appearing once. The sample comprised naive CD4+ T cells from PBMCs. The subset here: CD45RA+ positively selected. The receptor's source is a man between 18 and 35 years old in good health. Some clones in this sample may be carry-over from other donors' samples.

CDR3 loop: CASSASNQPQHF. Written as DNA, the CDR3 is TGTGCCAGTAGTGCTAGCAATCAGCCCCAGCATTTT. The rearrangement links TRBV19 to TRBJ1-5; D gene uncertain. Trimming took 5 bases from V and 0 from J, leaving 2 bases between them. There are 12 residues in the CDR3. Germline values: CDR1 LNHDA, CDR2 SQIVND (reference sequence).